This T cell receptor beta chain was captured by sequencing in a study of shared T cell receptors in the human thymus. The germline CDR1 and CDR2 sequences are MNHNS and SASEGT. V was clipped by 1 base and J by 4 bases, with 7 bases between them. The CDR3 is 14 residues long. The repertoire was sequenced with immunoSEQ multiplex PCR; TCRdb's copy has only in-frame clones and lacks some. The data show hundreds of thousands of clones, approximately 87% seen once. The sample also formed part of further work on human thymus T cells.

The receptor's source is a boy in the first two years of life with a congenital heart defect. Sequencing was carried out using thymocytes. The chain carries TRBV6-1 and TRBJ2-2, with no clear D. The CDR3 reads CASSEVNSTGELFF. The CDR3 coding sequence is TGTGCCAGCAGTGAAGTGAACAGCACCGGGGAGCTGTTTTTT.